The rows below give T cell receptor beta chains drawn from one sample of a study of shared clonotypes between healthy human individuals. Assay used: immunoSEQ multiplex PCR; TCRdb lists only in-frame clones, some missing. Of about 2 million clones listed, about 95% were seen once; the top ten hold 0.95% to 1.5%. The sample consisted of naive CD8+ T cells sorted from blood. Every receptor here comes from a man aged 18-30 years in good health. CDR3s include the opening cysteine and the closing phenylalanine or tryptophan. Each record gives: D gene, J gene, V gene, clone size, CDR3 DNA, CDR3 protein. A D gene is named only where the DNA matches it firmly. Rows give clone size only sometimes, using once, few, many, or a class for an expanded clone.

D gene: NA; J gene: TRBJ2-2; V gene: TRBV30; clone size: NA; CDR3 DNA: TGTGCCTGGACAGGGAACACCGGGGAGCTGTTTTTT; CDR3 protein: CAWTGNTGELFF
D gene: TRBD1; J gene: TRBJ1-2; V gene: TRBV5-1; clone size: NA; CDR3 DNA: TGCGCCAGCAGCTTTAGCGCCCGGGCAGGGGGATACTTTGGCTACACCTTC; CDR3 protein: CASSFSARAGGYFGYTF
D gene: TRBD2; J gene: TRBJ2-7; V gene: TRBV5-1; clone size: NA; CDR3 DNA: TGCGCCAGCAGGTCAGCGGGGACCTACGAGCAGTACTTC; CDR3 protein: CASRSAGTYEQYF
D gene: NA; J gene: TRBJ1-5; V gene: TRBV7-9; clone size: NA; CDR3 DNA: TGTGCCAGCAGCGGGGGACAATATAGCAATCAGCCCCAGCATTTT; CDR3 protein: CASSGGQYSNQPQHF
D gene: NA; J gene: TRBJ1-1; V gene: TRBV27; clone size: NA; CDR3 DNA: TGTGCCAGCAGTTTGGAGGGAGGGAACACTGAAGCTTTCTTT; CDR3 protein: CASSLEGGNTEAFF
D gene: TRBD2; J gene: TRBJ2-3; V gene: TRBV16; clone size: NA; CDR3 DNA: TGTGCCAGCAGCCAATCCCCCCCGCGGGGGAGCAGAGATACGCAGTATTTT; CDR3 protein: CASSQSPPRGSRDTQYF
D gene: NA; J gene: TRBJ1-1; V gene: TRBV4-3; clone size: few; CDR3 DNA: TGCGCCAGCAGCCAAGACCGTGGGAACACTGAAGCTTTCTTT; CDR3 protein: CASSQDRGNTEAFF
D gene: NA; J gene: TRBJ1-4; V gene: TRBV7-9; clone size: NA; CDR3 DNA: TGTGCCAGCAGCTTAGACAGCGAAAAACTGTTTTTT; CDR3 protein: CASSLDSEKLFF
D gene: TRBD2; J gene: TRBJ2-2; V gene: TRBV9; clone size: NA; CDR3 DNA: TGTGCCAGCAGCGTTACTAGCGATTACACCGGGGAGCTGTTTTTT; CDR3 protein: CASSVTSDYTGELFF
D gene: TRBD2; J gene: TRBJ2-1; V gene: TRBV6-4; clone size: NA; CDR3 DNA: TGTGCCAGCAGTTACCGGACTAGCGGGAGTAATGAGCAGTTCTTC; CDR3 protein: CASSYRTSGSNEQFF
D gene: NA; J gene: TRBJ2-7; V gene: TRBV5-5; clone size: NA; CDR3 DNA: TGTGCCAGCAGCTTGCGGGGGTCCGACGAGCAGTACTTC; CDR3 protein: CASSLRGSDEQYF
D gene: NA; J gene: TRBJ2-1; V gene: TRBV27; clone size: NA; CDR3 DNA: TGTGCCAGCAGTACAGGGAACAATGAGCAGTTCTTC; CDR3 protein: CASSTGNNEQFF
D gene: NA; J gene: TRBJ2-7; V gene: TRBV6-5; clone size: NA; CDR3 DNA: TGTGCCAGCAGTTATATGAGGGAGTACGAGCAGTACTTC; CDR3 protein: CASSYMREYEQYF
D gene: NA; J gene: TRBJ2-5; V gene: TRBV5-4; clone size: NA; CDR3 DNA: TGTGCCAGCAGCATGGACCCGCCCGAGACCCAGTACTTC; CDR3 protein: CASSMDPPETQYF
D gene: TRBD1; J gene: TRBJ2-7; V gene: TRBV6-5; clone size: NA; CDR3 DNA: TGTGCCAGCAGGGGGACAGGGGTGTACGAGCAGTACTTC; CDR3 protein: CASRGTGVYEQYF
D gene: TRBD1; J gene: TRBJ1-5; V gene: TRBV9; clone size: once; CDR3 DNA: TGTGCCAGCAGCCTAGGGACAGATAGCAATCAGCCCCAGCATTTT; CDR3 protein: CASSLGTDSNQPQHF
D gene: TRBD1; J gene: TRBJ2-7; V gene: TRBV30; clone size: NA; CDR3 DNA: TGTGCCTGGAGTGTCCTGACAGGGGTCGAGCAGTACTTC; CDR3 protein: CAWSVLTGVEQYF
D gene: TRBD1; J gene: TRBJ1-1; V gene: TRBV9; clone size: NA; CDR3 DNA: TGTGCCAGCAGCGTAGGAGTAGGGGGCTTCGCTGAAGCTTTCTTT; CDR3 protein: CASSVGVGGFAEAFF
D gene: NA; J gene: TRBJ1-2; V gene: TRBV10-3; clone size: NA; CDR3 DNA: TGTGCCATCAGTGAACTGGGGGGGAACTATGGCTACACCTTC; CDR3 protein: CAISELGGNYGYTF
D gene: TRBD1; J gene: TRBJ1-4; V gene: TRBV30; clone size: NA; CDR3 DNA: TGTGCCTGGAGTCCGGGACAGGGAAACGAAAAACTGTTTTTT; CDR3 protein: CAWSPGQGNEKLFF
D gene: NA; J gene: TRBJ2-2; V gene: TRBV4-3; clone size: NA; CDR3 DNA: TGCGCCAGCAGCCAAGATTCCGCGGGGGCGTCCGGGGAGCTGTTTTTT; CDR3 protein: CASSQDSAGASGELFF
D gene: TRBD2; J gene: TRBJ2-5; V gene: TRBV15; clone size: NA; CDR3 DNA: TGTGCCACCAGCAGAGATCTAGCGGGAGTGGGGCATTCTGACACACAAGAGACCCAGTACTTC; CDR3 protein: CATSRDLAGVGHSDTQETQYF
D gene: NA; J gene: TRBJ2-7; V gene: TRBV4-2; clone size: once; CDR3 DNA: TGTGCCAGCAGCCAAGACCTGACAGGTCCTGGCCTCTCCTACGAGCAGTACTTC; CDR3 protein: CASSQDLTGPGLSYEQYF
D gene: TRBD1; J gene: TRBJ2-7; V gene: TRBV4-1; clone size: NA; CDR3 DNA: TGCGCCAGCAGGGAAAGGGACAGCCGACCCTACGAGCAGTACTTC; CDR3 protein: CASRERDSRPYEQYF
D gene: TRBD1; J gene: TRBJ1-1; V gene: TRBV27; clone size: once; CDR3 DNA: TGTGCCAGCAGGACAGGGTATAACACTGAAGCTTTCTTT; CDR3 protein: CASRTGYNTEAFF
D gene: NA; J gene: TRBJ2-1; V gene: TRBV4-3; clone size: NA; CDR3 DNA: TGCGCCAGCAGCCGATCAAAGGGTTGGGAGCAGTTCTTC; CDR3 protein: CASSRSKGWEQFF
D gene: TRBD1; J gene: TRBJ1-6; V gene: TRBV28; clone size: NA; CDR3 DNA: TGTGCCAGCAGTTCCCATGTCTTGACAGGGGAGCAGAATTCACCCCTCCACTTT; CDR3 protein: CASSSHVLTGEQNSPLHF
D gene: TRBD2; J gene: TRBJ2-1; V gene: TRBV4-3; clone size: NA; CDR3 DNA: TGCGCCAGCAGCCAAGATGTGTCTAGCGGGAGGAGAAATGAGCAGTTCTTC; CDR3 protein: CASSQDVSSGRRNEQFF
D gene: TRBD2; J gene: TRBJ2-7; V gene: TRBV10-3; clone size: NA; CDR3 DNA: TGTGCCATCAGTGATAGGACTAGCGGGAGGACGATCTCCTACGAGCAGTACTTC; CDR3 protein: CAISDRTSGRTISYEQYF
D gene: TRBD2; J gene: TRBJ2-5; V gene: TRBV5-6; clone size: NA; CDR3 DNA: TGTGCCAGCAGCTTGGCCATAAGCGGGGGGACCCAAGAGACCCAGTACTTC; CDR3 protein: CASSLAISGGTQETQYF
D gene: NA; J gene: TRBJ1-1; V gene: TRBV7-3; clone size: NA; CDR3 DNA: TGTGCCAGCAGCCTGGCCCTGAACACTGAAGCTTTCTTT; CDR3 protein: CASSLALNTEAFF
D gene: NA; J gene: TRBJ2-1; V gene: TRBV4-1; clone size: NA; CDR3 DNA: TGCGCCAGCAGCCAAGTCGGAGCAGACGAGCAGTTCTTC; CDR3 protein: CASSQVGADEQFF
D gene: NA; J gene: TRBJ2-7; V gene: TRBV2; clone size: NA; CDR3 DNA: TGTGCCAGCAGTGTAGGGATCTCCTACGAGCAGTACTTC; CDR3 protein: CASSVGISYEQYF
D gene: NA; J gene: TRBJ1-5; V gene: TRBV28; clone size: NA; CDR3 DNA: TGTGCCAGCAGCTCGACAGATCAGCCCCAGCATTTT; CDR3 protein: CASSSTDQPQHF
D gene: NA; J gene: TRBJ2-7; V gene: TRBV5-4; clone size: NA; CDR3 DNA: TGTGCCAGCAGCTTGGGAGAGGTTTCCTACGAGCAGTACTTC; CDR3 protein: CASSLGEVSYEQYF
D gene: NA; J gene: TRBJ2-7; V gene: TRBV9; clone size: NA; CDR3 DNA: TGTGCCAGCAGCCCGACGGACCTACATACCTACGAGCAGTACTTC; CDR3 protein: CASSPTDLHTYEQYF
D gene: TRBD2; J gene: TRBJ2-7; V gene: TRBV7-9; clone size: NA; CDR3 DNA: TGTGCCAGCAGCTTAGAGCCTCGACTAGCGGGACTTTCCTACGAGCAGTACTTC; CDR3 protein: CASSLEPRLAGLSYEQYF
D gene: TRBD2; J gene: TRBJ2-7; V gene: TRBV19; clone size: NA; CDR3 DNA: TGTGCCAGTACCCCGGACAGGGGACTAGCGGGAGGAGTCTACGAGCAGTACTTC; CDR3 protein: CASTPDRGLAGGVYEQYF
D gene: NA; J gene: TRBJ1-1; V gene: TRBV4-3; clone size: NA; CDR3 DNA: TGCGCATCGGGTATGAACACTGAAGCTTTCTTT; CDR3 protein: CASGMNTEAFF
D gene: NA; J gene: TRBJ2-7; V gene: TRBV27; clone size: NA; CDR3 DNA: TGTGCCAGCCAGCCCTATGGGGGGCGAGTGCAGTACTTC; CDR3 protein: CASQPYGGRVQYF
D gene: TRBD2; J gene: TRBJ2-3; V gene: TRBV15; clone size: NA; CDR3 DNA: TGTGCCACCAGCAGAGATCCGACTAGCGGGGTCACAGATACGCAGTATTTT; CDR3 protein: CATSRDPTSGVTDTQYF
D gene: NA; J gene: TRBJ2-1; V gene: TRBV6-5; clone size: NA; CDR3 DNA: TGTGCCAGCAGTCACTCAGAACGTGAGCAGTTCTTC; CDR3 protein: CASSHSEREQFF
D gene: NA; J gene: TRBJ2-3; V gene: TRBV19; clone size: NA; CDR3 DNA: TGTGCCAGTAGTCCACGGGTGGGCCGGACAGATACGCAGTATTTT; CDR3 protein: CASSPRVGRTDTQYF
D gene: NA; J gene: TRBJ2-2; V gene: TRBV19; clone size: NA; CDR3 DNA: TGTGCCAGTAGTGCCGGGACTTTCACCGGGGAGCTGTTTTTT; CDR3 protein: CASSAGTFTGELFF
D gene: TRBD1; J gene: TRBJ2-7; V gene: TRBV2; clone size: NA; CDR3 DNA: TGTGCCAGCAGGACGGACAGGGTCTACGAGCAGTACTTC; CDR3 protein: CASRTDRVYEQYF